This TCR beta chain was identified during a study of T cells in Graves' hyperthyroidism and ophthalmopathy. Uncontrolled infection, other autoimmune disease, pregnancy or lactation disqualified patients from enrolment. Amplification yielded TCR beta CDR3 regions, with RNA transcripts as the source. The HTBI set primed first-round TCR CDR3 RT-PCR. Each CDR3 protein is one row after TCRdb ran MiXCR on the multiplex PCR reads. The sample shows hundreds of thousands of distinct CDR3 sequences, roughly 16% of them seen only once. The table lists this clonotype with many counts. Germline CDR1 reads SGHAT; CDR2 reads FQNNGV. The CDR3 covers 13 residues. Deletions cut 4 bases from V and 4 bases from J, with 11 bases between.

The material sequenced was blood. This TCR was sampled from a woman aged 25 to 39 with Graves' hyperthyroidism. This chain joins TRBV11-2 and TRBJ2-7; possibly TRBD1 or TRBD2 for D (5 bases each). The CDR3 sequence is CASSSGAGYEQYF. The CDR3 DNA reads TGTGCCAGCAGCTCCGGGGCCGGGTACGAGCAGTACTTC. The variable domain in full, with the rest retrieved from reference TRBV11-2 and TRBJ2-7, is EAGVAQSPRYKIIEKRQSVAFWCNPISGHATLYWYQQILGQGPKLLIQFQNNGVVDDSQLPKDRFSAERLKGVDSTLKIQPAKLEDSAVYLCASSSGAGYEQYFGPGTRLTVT.